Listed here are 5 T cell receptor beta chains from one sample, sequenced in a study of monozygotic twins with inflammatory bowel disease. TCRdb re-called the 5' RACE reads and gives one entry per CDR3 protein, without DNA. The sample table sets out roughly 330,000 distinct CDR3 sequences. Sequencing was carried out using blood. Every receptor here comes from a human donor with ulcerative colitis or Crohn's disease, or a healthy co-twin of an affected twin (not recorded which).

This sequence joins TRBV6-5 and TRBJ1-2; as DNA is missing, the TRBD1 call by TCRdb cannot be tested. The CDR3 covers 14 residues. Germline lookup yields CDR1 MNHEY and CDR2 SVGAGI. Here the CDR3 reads CASSYLGSRLGYTF.

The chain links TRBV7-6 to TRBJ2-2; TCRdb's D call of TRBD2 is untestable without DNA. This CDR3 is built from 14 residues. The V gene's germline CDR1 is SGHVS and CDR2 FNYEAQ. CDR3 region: CASSAKLGSGELFF.

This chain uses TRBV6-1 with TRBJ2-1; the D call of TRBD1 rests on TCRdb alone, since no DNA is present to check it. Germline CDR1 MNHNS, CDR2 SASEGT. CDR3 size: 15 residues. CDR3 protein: CASSDEGADYNEQFF.

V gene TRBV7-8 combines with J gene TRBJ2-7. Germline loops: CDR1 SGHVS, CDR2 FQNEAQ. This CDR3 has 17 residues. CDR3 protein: CASSLLDRMDTSYEQYF.

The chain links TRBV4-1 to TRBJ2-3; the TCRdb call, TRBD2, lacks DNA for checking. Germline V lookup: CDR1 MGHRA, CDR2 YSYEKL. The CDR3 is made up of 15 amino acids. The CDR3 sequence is CAIWRLADSTDTQYF.